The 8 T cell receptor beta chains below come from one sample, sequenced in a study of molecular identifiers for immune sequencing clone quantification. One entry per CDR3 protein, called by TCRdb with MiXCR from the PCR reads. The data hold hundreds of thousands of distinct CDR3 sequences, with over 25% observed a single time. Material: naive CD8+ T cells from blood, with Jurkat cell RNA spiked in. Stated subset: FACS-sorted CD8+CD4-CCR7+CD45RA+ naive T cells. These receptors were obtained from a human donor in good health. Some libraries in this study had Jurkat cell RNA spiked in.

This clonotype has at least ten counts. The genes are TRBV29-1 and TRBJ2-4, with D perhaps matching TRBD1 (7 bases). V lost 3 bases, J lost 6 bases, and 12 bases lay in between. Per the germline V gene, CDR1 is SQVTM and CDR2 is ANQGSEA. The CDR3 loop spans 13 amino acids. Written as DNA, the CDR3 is TGCAGCGTTGACGGGGGACAGCTAAACATTCAGTACTTC. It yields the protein CSVDGGQLNIQYF. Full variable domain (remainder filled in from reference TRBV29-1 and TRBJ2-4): SAVISQKPSRDICQRGTSLTIQCQVDSQVTMMFWYRQQPGQSLTLIATANQGSEATYESGFVIDKFPISRPNLTFSTLTVSNMSPEDSSIYLCSVDGGQLNIQYFGAGTRLSVL.

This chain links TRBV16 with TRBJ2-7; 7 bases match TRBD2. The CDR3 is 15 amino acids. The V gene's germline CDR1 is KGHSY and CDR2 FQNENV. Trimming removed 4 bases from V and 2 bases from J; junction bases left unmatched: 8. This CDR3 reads CASSRLTSETYEQYF. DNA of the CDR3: TGTGCCAGCAGCCGACTCACTAGCGAGACCTACGAGCAGTACTTC.

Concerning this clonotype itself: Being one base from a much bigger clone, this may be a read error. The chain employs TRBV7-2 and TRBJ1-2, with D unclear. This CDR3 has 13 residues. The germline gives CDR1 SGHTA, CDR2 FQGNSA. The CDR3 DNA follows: TGTGCCAGCAGCTTCCCAGCCAACTATGGCCACACCTTC. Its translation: CASSFPANYGHTF.

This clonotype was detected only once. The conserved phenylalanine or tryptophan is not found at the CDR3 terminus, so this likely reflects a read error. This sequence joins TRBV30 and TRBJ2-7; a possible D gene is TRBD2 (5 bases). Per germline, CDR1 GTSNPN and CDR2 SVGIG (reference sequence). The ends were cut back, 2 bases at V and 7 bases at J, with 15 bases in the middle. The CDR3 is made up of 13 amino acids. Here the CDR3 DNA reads TGTGCCTGGAGTACTACTCCTCGAGGGGAGCAGTACCTC. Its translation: CAWSTTPRGEQYL.

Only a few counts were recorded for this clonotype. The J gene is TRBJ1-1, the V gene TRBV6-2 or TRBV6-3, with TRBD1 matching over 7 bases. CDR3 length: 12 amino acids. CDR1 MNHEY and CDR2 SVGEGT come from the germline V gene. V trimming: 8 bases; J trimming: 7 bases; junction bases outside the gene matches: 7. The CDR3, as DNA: TGTGCCAGCCAAACAGGGGCGGATGAAGCTTTCTTT. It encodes CASQTGADEAFF.

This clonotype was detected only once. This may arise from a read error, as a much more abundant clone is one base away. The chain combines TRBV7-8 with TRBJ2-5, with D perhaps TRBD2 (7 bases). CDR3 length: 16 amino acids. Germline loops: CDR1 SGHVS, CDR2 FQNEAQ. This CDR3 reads CASSPPLGGLQETQCF. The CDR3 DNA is TGTGCCAGCAGCCCCCCGTTGGGGGGGCTCCAAGAGACCCAGTGCTTC.

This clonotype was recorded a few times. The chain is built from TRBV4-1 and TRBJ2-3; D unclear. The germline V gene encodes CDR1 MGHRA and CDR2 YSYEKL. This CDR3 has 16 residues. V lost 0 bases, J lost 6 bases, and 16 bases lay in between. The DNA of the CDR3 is TGCGCCAGCAGCCAAGATTCGTCTGGGGTAGGTGATACGCAGTATTTT. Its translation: CASSQDSSGVGDTQYF.

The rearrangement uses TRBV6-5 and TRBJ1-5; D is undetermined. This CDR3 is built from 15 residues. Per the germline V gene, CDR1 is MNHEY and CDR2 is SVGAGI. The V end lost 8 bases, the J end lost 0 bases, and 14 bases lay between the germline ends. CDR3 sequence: CASLPSQASNQPQHF. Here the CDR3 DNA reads TGTGCCAGCCTCCCGTCCCAAGCTAGCAATCAGCCCCAGCATTTT.